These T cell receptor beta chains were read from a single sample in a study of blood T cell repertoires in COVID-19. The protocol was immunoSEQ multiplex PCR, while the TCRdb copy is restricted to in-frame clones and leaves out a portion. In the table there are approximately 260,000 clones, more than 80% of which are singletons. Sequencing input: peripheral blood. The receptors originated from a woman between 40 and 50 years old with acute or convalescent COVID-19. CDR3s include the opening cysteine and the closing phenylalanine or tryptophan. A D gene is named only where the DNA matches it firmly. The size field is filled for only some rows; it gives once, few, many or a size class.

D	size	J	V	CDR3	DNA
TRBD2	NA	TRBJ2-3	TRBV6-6	CASSYSAGGPDTQYF	TGTGCCAGCAGTTACTCGGCGGGGGGGCCAGATACGCAGTATTTT
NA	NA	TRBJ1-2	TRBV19	CASTRRDYGYTF	TGTGCCAGTACCAGGCGGGACTATGGCTACACCTTC
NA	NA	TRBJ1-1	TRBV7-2	CASSLAPSEAFF	TGTGCCAGCAGCCTGGCCCCGTCCGAAGCTTTCTTT
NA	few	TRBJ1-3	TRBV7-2	CASSLRAGTYSGNTIYF	TGTGCCAGCAGCTTAAGGGCCGGGACTTACTCTGGAAACACCATATATTTT
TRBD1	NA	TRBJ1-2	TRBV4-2	CASSLQGFNYGYTF	TGTGCCAGCAGCCTACAGGGGTTTAACTATGGCTACACCTTC
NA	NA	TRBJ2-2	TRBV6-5	CASSYSQTGELFF	TGTGCCAGCAGTTACTCTCAGACCGGGGAGCTGTTTTTT
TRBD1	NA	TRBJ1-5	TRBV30	CAWSADRNQPQHF	TGTGCCTGGAGTGCGGACAGGAATCAGCCCCAGCATTTT
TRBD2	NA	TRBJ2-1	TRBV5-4	CASSSLGGGAPGEQFF	TGTGCCAGCAGCTCCCTCGGCGGGGGGGCTCCGGGTGAGCAGTTCTTC
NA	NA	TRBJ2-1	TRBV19	CASSVLTETHHEQFF	TGTGCCAGTAGTGTCTTGACAGAAACTCACCATGAGCAGTTCTTC
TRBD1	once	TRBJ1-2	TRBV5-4	CASSPGTGYNYGYTF	TGTGCCAGCAGCCCGGGGACAGGGTATAACTATGGCTACACCTTC
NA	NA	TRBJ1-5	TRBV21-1	CASSKARGGNNQPQHF	TGTGCCAGCAGCAAAGCGCGCGGGGGAAACAATCAGCCCCAGCATTTT
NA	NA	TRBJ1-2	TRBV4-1	CASSQGPPGGTYGYTF	TGCGCCAGCAGCCAAGGGCCCCCGGGGGGGACCTATGGCTACACCTTC
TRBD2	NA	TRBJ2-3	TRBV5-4	CASSSRLAGGSLSTDTQYF	TGTGCCAGCAGTTCGCGACTAGCGGGGGGGTCGTTGAGCACAGATACGCAGTATTTT
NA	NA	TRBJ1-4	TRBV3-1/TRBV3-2	CASSPGGGRGEKLFF	TGTGCCAGCAGCCCAGGCGGGGGTCGCGGTGAAAAACTGTTTTTT